These 12 T cell receptor beta chains came from one sample sequenced in a study of Ad26.COV2.S vaccination and SARS-CoV-2 variants. Using immunoSEQ multiplex PCR, the repertoire was profiled, and TCRdb retains in-frame clones only, with some absent. Seen here are about 350,000 clones, about 85% observed once, and the top ten hold about 3.3%. Treatment described: 15 to 20 received Ad26.COV2.S at low or high dose, single or two shots; about 5 received placebo; per-sample allocation not given. Day 63 after the first injection of vaccine or placebo was the sampling time. The specimen comprised peripheral blood, sampled in a trial of Ad26.COV2.S vaccine versus placebo. Every receptor here comes from a person between 18 and 59 years old who received the Ad26.COV2.S COVID-19 vaccine or a placebo.

In its sample, this clone was seen once. V is TRBV20-1 and J is TRBJ2-1; D gene uncertain. Trimming left V 5 bases short and J 8 bases short, with 10 bases between. This CDR3 is 11 amino acids long. Germline V lookup: CDR1 DFQATT, CDR2 SNEGSKA (reference sequence). In DNA, the CDR3 is TGCAGTGCTCCTTATCGTGATGAGCAGTTCTTC. Translated: CSAPYRDEQFF.

The chain carries TRBV7-6 and TRBJ2-7; TRBD2 matches 10 bases. The CDR3 consists of 15 residues. V was pared by 4 bases and J by 3 bases, with 6 bases of the junction left unmatched. The germline V gene encodes CDR1 SGHVS and CDR2 FNYEAQ. The CDR3 protein is CASSSGSSGSYEQYF. The CDR3 bases are TGTGCCAGCAGCTCTGGGTCTAGCGGGAGCTACGAGCAGTACTTC.

This sequence joins TRBV4-3 and TRBJ1-2; the match to TRBD1 covers 7 bases. The V gene end was trimmed by 0 bases and the J gene end by 3 bases; junction bases not matched to a gene: 4. The CDR3 is 15 amino acids. CDR1 is LGHNA and CDR2 is YSLEER in the germline V gene. The CDR3 is CASSQEQGKDYGYTF. CDR3 coding DNA: TGCGCCAGCAGCCAAGAACAGGGGAAGGACTATGGCTACACCTTC.

This chain links TRBV9 with TRBJ2-5; D ambiguous. Trimming stripped 1 base from V and 2 bases from J, with 3 bases between. CDR1 is SGDLS, CDR2 YYNGEE, per germline. The CDR3 loop spans 12 amino acids. The CDR3 coding sequence is TGTGCCAGCAGCGTAAATCAAGAGACCCAGTACTTC. Protein product: CASSVNQETQYF.

The chain uses TRBV9 and TRBJ2-7; 7 bases match TRBD1. Germline V CDR1 and CDR2: SGDLS, YYNGEE. The CDR3 is 14 residues long. V dropped 4 bases and J dropped 2; count of bases not matched to a gene: 6. As DNA, the CDR3 is TGTGCCAGCAGCTCCTCCGGGACAGCCTACGAGCAGTACTTC. Protein: CASSSSGTAYEQYF.

The chain has TRBV11-2 and TRBJ2-7, with 7 bases fitting TRBD1. Germline V CDR1 and CDR2: SGHAT, FQNNGV. This CDR3 has 15 amino acids. V lost 5 bases, J lost 5 bases, and 12 bases stayed unmatched. CDR3 in amino acids: CASSAAAQGDHEQYF. In DNA, the CDR3 is TGTGCCAGCAGCGCCGCGGCCCAGGGGGATCACGAGCAGTACTTC. The full variable domain, in which reference TRBV11-2 and TRBJ2-7 provide the parts outside the CDR3, is EAGVAQSPRYKIIEKRQSVAFWCNPISGHATLYWYQQILGQGPKLLIQFQNNGVVDDSQLPKDRFSAERLKGVDSTLKIQPAKLEDSAVYLCASSAAAQGDHEQYFGPGTRLTVT.

The V and J genes are TRBV5-4 and TRBJ2-1; 8 nucleotides match TRBD2. V shed 4 bases, J shed 9 bases, and the junction held 15 bases outside the gene matches. Germline V gene data show CDR1 as SGHNT and CDR2 as YYREEE (reference sequence). This CDR3 is 16 amino acids long. CDR3 residues: CASSRRRSGGWGEQFF. CDR3 coding DNA: TGTGCCAGCAGCCGCAGGAGGAGCGGGGGATGGGGTGAGCAGTTCTTC.

The V gene is TRBV11-2, the J gene TRBJ2-1; 13 nucleotides line up with TRBD2. CDR3 length equals 17 residues. Per the germline V gene, CDR1 is SGHAT and CDR2 is FQNNGV. V dropped 5 bases and J dropped 4; count of bases not matched to a gene: 8. The CDR3 DNA sequence: TGTGCCAGCAGCCTCCAAAGGACTAGCGGGGGTTACAATGAGCAGTTCTTC. This gives the protein CASSLQRTSGGYNEQFF.

The chain links TRBV5-5 to TRBJ2-7; TRBD2 matches at 8 bases. The CDR3 is 15 residues long. CDR1 is SGHKS and CDR2 is YYEKEE in the germline V gene (reference sequence). With 1 base clipped from V and 6 bases from J, the junction kept 9 bases outside the gene matches. CDR3 protein: CASSLPQEAGGEQYF. CDR3 in DNA: TGTGCCAGCAGCTTGCCCCAGGAGGCGGGAGGCGAGCAGTACTTC.

J is TRBJ2-5 and V is TRBV11-2; 8 nucleotides line up with TRBD1. V shed 5 bases and J 1 base; nucleotides not matched to a gene: 6. The CDR3 spans 15 residues. Germline CDR1 SGHAT, CDR2 FQNNGV. The CDR3 nucleotides are TGTGCCAGCAGCGATAGAGACAGGGGCCAAGAGACCCAGTACTTC. This translates into CASSDRDRGQETQYF.

The CDR3 bases are TGTGCCAGCAGCCACCGGGACTTCCAAGAGACCCAGTACTTC. Amino acids: CASSHRDFQETQYF. J is TRBJ2-5 and V is TRBV3-1 (or the pseudogene TRBV3-2); a weak D match, TRBD2 (6 bases). The germline V gene has CDR1 LGHDT and CDR2 YNNKEL (reference sequence). CDR3 size: 14 residues. Trimming stripped 3 bases from V and 1 base from J, with 9 bases between.

V is TRBV7-9 and J is TRBJ2-7, with 7 positions matching TRBD1. CDR3 length: 13 residues. CDR1 is SEHNR and CDR2 is FQNEAQ in the germline V gene (reference sequence). V was pared by 1 base and J by 6 bases, with 3 bases of the junction left unmatched. DNA of the CDR3: TGTGCCAGCAGCTTAGGACAGGGCCGCGAGCAGTACTTC. Residues: CASSLGQGREQYF.